This T cell receptor (beta chain) is drawn from a study of CD8+ T cells in alopecia areata. Study-wide results and limits: Researchers report lesional scalp, most notably alopecia totalis/universalis, outstripped normal scalp in clonality. A large proportion of expanded lesional clones were detected persisting in scalp and blood during tofacitinib.

This clone was picked up a small number of times. Its antigen is as yet unknown. Trimming cost V 5 bases and J 5 bases, with 13 bases left between them. Per germline, CDR1 LNHDA and CDR2 SQIVND (reference sequence). The CDR3 runs 13 residues. Regarding treatment: oral pan-JAK inhibitor, 5-10 mg twice daily. Patients with alopecia areata provided lesional scalp punch biopsies as well as peripheral blood. The sequencing template was cDNA reverse transcribed from extracted RNA. The method was immunoSEQ multiplex PCR; TCRdb's version includes in-frame clones alone and lacks a portion of them. This table holds approximately 180,000 clones, roughly 50% found once.

The starting material was CD8+ T cells sorted from blood, obtained at week 24, from a patient treated with tofacitinib. The clonotype originates from a human donor with alopecia areata. The chain links TRBV19 to TRBJ2-7; D possibly corresponds to TRBD1 (5 bases). CDR3 DNA: TGTGCCAGTAGTGTTCGACAGTCCGACGAGCAGTACTTC. Translated, it gives CASSVRQSDEQYF.